The next 26 T cell receptor beta chains were all read from a single sample in a study of identical twins. TCRdb ran MiXCR on the 5' RACE reads and lists one entry per CDR3 protein. The repertoire holds 150,000 or so distinct CDR3 sequences, with 3% to 4% as singletons. Sequenced sample: memory T cells sorted from blood. The source of these receptors is a man between 18 and 29 years old in good health.

The table lists this clonotype with many counts. The chain has TRBV6-1 and TRBJ2-3; 7 positions agree with TRBD2. CDR3 length: 13 amino acids. J gave up 4 bases and V 6 bases, and 4 bases lay outside the gene matches. The germline CDR1 and CDR2 sequences are MNHNS and SASEGT. CDR3 bases: TGTGCCAGCAGCCCGACTAGCCCAGATACGCAGTATTTT. This gives the protein CASSPTSPDTQYF.

The chain links TRBV28 to TRBJ2-1, with D tentatively TRBD1 or TRBD2 (5 bases each). The CDR3 totals 15 residues. Per germline, CDR1 MDHEN and CDR2 SYDVKM. The germline V and J ends were trimmed by 5 bases and 7 bases, with 18 bases remaining between them. The CDR3 coding sequence is TGTGCCAGCAGTCCCATGTGGGGGAGTTGGAATGAGCAGTTCTTC. Translated, it gives CASSPMWGSWNEQFF.

The sample holds many counts of this clonotype. The chain carries TRBV11-2 and TRBJ1-1; tentatively, D is TRBD1 (5 bases). CDR1 and CDR2 from the germline V gene are SGHAT and FQNNGV. V lost 0 bases, J lost 11 bases, and 10 bases lay in between. The CDR3 consists of 12 residues. For the CDR3, the DNA is TGTGCCAGCAGCTTAGATAGGGGCGGGGCTTTCTTT. It specifies CASSLDRGGAFF. Drawing the rest from reference TRBV11-2 and TRBJ1-1, the complete variable domain is EAGVAQSPRYKIIEKRQSVAFWCNPISGHATLYWYQQILGQGPKLLIQFQNNGVVDDSQLPKDRFSAERLKGVDSTLKIQPAKLEDSAVYLCASSLDRGGAFFGQGTRLTVV.

This CDR3 is CASSPSEDYSRTRRVTQYF. The CDR3 nucleotides are TGCGCCAGCAGCCCCTCCGAGGACTACTCACGGACCCGCCGGGTGACCCAGTACTTC. The chain has TRBV5-1 and TRBJ2-5, with D possibly TRBD2 on 6 matching bases. The CDR3 runs to 19 residues. CDR1 is SGHRS, CDR2 YFSETQ, per germline. V was trimmed by 4 bases and J by 7 bases, leaving 32 bases between them.

This clonotype was detected many times. An end of the junction does not agree with germline; a read error may underlie this. The chain combines TRBV7-8 with TRBJ2-1; 10 bases are shared with TRBD2. CDR3 length: 13 residues. CDR1 SGHVS and CDR2 FQNEAQ come from the germline V gene. CDR3 region: CASSTKREGIKVF. In nucleotides, the CDR3 is TGTGCCAGCAGCACAAAGCGGGAGGGGATTAAGGTCTTC.

This clonotype came up many times. This sequence joins TRBV5-1 and TRBJ2-1; 8 nucleotides match TRBD2. CDR1 SGHRS and CDR2 YFSETQ come from the germline V gene. The ends lost 4 bases at V and 0 bases at J; junction bases unmatched: 9. The CDR3 has 17 amino acids. The CDR3 reads CASSTTLSGSSYNEQFF. The CDR3 bases are TGCGCCAGCAGCACCACTCTAAGCGGGAGCTCCTACAATGAGCAGTTCTTC.

The table lists this clonotype with many counts. The rearrangement uses TRBV12-3 or TRBV12-4 and TRBJ2-1; tentatively, D is TRBD1 or TRBD2 (5 bases each). Trimming took off 6 bases at V and 2 bases at J, with 17 bases between the two ends. The CDR3 extends over 16 amino acids. The DNA for the CDR3 is TGTGCCAGCAGCCCCGGGACGAGACGGGCCTACAATGAGCAGTTCTTC. This gives the protein CASSPGTRRAYNEQFF.

This clonotype was seen many times. The genes are TRBV4-2 and TRBJ2-3; TRBD2 matches at 7 bases. Germline CDR1 LGHNA, CDR2 YNFKEQ. V lost 4 bases and J lost 4; bases outside the gene matches: 8. The CDR3 contains 15 residues. The CDR3 nucleotides read TGTGCCAGCAGCCGGGAGGGCCGGGCTTCAGATACGCAGTATTTT. The encoded protein is CASSREGRASDTQYF.

This clonotype occurred a few times. The rearrangement uses TRBV6-1 and TRBJ2-2; no definite D call. Germline V gene lookup returns CDR1 MNHNS and CDR2 SASEGT. CDR3 length equals 15 residues. The ends were cut back, 7 bases at V and 1 base at J, with 13 bases in the middle. CDR3 region: CASNLRVQNTGELFF. The CDR3 DNA sequence: TGTGCCAGCAACCTCCGGGTCCAGAACACCGGGGAGCTGTTTTTT.

This clonotype was seen many times. The rearrangement uses TRBV20-1 and TRBJ2-5; D is perhaps TRBD1 or TRBD2 (5 bases each). This CDR3 is built from 17 residues. The V end lost 1 base, the J end lost 0 bases, and 18 bases lay between the germline ends. Germline CDR1 is DFQATT and CDR2 is SNEGSKA (reference sequence). CDR3 bases: TGCAGTGCTAGAGGGGACCTCTTCGGGGCGTACCAAGAGACCCAGTACTTC. It specifies CSARGDLFGAYQETQYF.

This clonotype came up many times. V usage is TRBV5-1 and J usage is TRBJ2-3; a possible D gene is TRBD1 (5 bases). CDR1 is SGHRS and CDR2 is YFSETQ in the germline V gene. The V gene lost 0 bases and the J gene lost 2 bases, with 10 bases spanning the gap. CDR3 size: 15 residues. The CDR3: CASSLGQGNTDTQYF. In DNA form, the CDR3 reads TGCGCCAGCAGCTTGGGTCAGGGAAACACAGATACGCAGTATTTT.

This clonotype showed up many times. V is TRBV15 and J is TRBJ1-3; D gene ambiguous. Trimming took off 3 bases at V and 0 bases at J, with 9 bases between the two ends. The CDR3 is 15 amino acids. Germline V gene sequence: CDR1 LNHNV, CDR2 YYDKDF (reference sequence). The CDR3 region is CATSRTPISGNTIYF. CDR3 bases: TGTGCCACCAGCAGGACGCCGATCTCTGGAAACACCATATATTTT.

This clonotype was seen repeatedly, ten times or more. CDR3 protein: CASSFWGSHQEGNNEQFF. The CDR3 nucleotides read TGTGCCAGCAGCTTTTGGGGGAGCCACCAAGAGGGCAACAATGAGCAGTTCTTC. This chain uses TRBV7-3 with TRBJ2-1, with D perhaps assigned TRBD1 or TRBD2 (5 bases each). V lost 3 bases, J lost 5 bases, and 23 bases lay in between. The CDR3 is 18 residues long. Germline V lookup: CDR1 SGHTA, CDR2 FQGTGA.

In this sample, this clonotype turned up many times. The V and J genes are TRBV9 and TRBJ2-2; TRBD2 agrees at 9 bases. V gave up 7 bases and J gave up 5 bases; unmatched junction bases: 12. Germline V lookup: CDR1 SGDLS, CDR2 YYNGEE. This CDR3 comprises 16 residues. The CDR3 region has the DNA TGTGCCAGCGGCCCCCAGCGGGAGGTTTTTACCGGGGAGCTGTTTTTT. Translating gives CASGPQREVFTGELFF.

This clonotype was observed at least ten times. The V call is TRBV2, the J call TRBJ1-5; possibly TRBD1 for D (5 bases). The CDR3 is made up of 15 amino acids. The V gene's germline CDR1 is SNHLY and CDR2 FYNNEI. V dropped 7 bases and J dropped 7 bases, with 20 bases sitting between them. CDR3 protein: CASTPGRGRGQPQHF. DNA of the CDR3: TGTGCCAGCACCCCCGGGAGGGGTCGTGGGCAGCCCCAGCATTTT.

This clonotype was observed a handful of times. The rearrangement joins TRBV3-1 to TRBJ2-7, with D uncertain. Germline CDR1 LGHDT, CDR2 YNNKEL (reference sequence). Trimming removed 3 bases at V and 3 bases at J, with 6 bases between. The CDR3 extends over 12 amino acids. CDR3 sequence: CASSQTNYEQYF. The DNA of the CDR3 is TGTGCCAGCAGCCAGACCAACTACGAGCAGTACTTC.

At least ten counts were recorded for this clonotype. The chain combines TRBV6-2 or TRBV6-3 with TRBJ1-5; D gene ambiguous. CDR1 is MNHEY and CDR2 is SVGEGT in the germline V gene. This CDR3 spans 16 amino acids. The V end was cut by 5 bases, the J end by 0 bases, with 14 bases between. The CDR3 region has the DNA TGTGCCAGCAGTCAACCTCCAGGTTATAGCAATCAGCCCCAGCATTTT. Protein product: CASSQPPGYSNQPQHF.

This clonotype was seen only a few times. The chain joins TRBV7-8 to TRBJ1-1, with D possibly matching TRBD1 (6 bases). Trimming left V 3 bases short and J 4 bases short, with 12 bases between. Per the germline V gene, CDR1 is SGHVS and CDR2 is FQNEAQ. The CDR3 has 14 amino acids. CDR3 DNA: TGTGCCAGCAGCTTGCAGGGGCCGGGCACTGAAGCTTTCTTT. Translating it yields CASSLQGPGTEAFF.

This chain uses TRBV6-1 with TRBJ2-3, with 11 bases aligning to TRBD2. This CDR3 has 15 residues. In germline, CDR1 is MNHNS, CDR2 SASEGT. After removal of 10 bases from V and 4 bases from J, the junction contained 10 bases not matched to a gene. This CDR3 reads CATSATSGAPDTQYF. Here the CDR3 DNA reads TGTGCCACCTCGGCGACTAGCGGGGCCCCAGATACGCAGTATTTT.

A few counts support this clonotype. The rearrangement joins TRBV7-9 to TRBJ2-1; the D gene is possibly TRBD1 (6 bases). This CDR3 is 16 amino acids long. Trimming removed 1 base from V and 8 bases from J, with 18 bases in between. Germline V CDR1 and CDR2: SEHNR, FQNEAQ (reference sequence). The CDR3 spells CASSLVDYQGSDEQFF. The DNA of the CDR3 is TGTGCCAGCAGCTTAGTTGACTACCAGGGGTCCGATGAGCAGTTCTTC.

This clonotype was recorded a few times. The chain recombines TRBV7-2 with TRBJ2-1, with D possibly being TRBD2 (5 bases). The CDR3 is 14 amino acids. Per the germline V gene, CDR1 is SGHTA and CDR2 is FQGNSA. The V and J ends lost 2 bases and 9 bases respectively, with 14 bases between them. In DNA, the CDR3 is TGTGCCAGCAGCTTACGAGGTTTCGAGGGTGAGCAGTTCTTC. Its protein is CASSLRGFEGEQFF.

This clonotype was counted ten times or more. The chain uses TRBV29-1 and TRBJ1-1, with no clear D. The CDR3 is 12 residues long. Per the germline V gene, CDR1 is SQVTM and CDR2 is ANQGSEA. V was clipped by 4 bases and J by 1 base, with 7 bases between them. CDR3 residues: CSVGVGNTEAFF. DNA of the CDR3: TGCAGCGTTGGGGTCGGGAACACTGAAGCTTTCTTT.

This clonotype was seen ten or more times. The rearrangement links TRBV11-3 to TRBJ2-5, with TRBD1 matching over 7 bases. The CDR3 is 16 amino acids. Germline assignment: CDR1 SGHNT and CDR2 YENEEA. V was clipped by 1 base and J by 4 bases; unmatched bases: 9. Written as DNA, the CDR3 is TGTGCCAGCAGCTTAGCCTCCAGACAGGGTCGAGAGACCCAGTACTTC. Translating it yields CASSLASRQGRETQYF.

This clonotype was detected ten times or more. The junction and the germline gene differ at one end; a read error may be behind it. The V call is TRBV12-3 or TRBV12-4, the J call TRBJ1-2; unclear D gene. There are 15 residues in the CDR3. The CDR3 DNA follows: TGTGCCAGCAGGTTAACCGGGGTGACAATGGACGCACCCCACTTC. Protein sequence: CASRLTGVTMDAPHF.

A note on this clonotype: A much larger clone lies a single base off, so this may be a read error. The conserved final phenylalanine or tryptophan is absent from the CDR3, which likely points to a read error. The chain is built from TRBV6-2 or TRBV6-3 and TRBJ1-2, with 7 bases matching TRBD1. CDR1 is MNHEY, CDR2 SVGEGT, per germline. This CDR3 has 13 residues. With V trimmed by 6 bases and J by 2 bases, 3 bases remained unmatched. CDR3 sequence reads: CASRPGQNYGYTY. The CDR3 DNA sequence: TGTGCCAGCAGGCCGGGACAGAACTATGGCTACACCTAC.

This clonotype occurred many times. This chain connects TRBV10-2 to TRBJ2-2; the match to TRBD2 covers 14 bases. The germline V gene has CDR1 WSHSY and CDR2 SAAADI. This CDR3 has 16 amino acids. J was trimmed by 3 bases and V by 7 bases; bases with no gene match: 4. The CDR3 DNA is TGCGCCAGCATGGGACTAGCGGGGGCCTACACCGGGGAGCTGTTTTTT. Translation: CASMGLAGAYTGELFF.